These 25 T cell receptor beta chains were all obtained from the same sample, sequenced in a study of T cell changes during pregnancy in multiple sclerosis. Repertoires were generated with immunoSEQ multiplex PCR, while TCRdb's copy carries only in-frame clones and drops some. The data show tens of thousands of clones, with roughly nine tenths seen just once and over 1.2% held by the top ten. This sample comprised peripheral blood, obtained in the first trimester of pregnancy. The receptors stem from a female donor in good health, enrolled as a control in a pregnancy study.

The rearrangement links TRBV9 to TRBJ2-1; 7 positions agree with TRBD2. Germline loops: CDR1 SGDLS, CDR2 YYNGEE. This CDR3 spans 15 amino acids. The junction had 8 bases not matched to a gene; V was cut back by 3 bases and J by 5 bases. CDR3 DNA: TGTGCCAGCAGCGCGACCTTGGCGGGAGACAATGAGCAGTTCTTC. This encodes CASSATLAGDNEQFF.

For the CDR3, the DNA is TGTGCCAGCAGCAGTTTCGGAAGACAGGGCGGGGGCACAGATACGCAGTATTTT. Its protein is CASSSFGRQGGGTDTQYF. The chain uses TRBV28 and TRBJ2-3; the D gene is possibly TRBD1 (7 bases). The CDR3 runs to 18 residues. The V end was cut by 6 bases, the J end by 1 base, with 23 bases between. Germline CDR1 reads MDHEN; CDR2 reads SYDVKM.

This chain connects TRBV2 to TRBJ2-5; D may be TRBD1 (6 bases). V dropped 4 bases and J dropped 7 bases, with 19 bases sitting between them. The CDR3 has 15 residues. CDR1 and CDR2 from the germline V gene are SNHLY and FYNNEI. The DNA of the CDR3 is TGTGCCAGCAGTGTACAGGGACGAATCCTTGTGACCCAGTACTTC. This encodes CASSVQGRILVTQYF.

The V and J genes are TRBV5-1 and TRBJ1-6; the D gene is possibly TRBD1 (5 bases). The germline CDR1 and CDR2 sequences are SGHRS and YFSETQ. Trimming stripped 1 base from V and 6 bases from J, with 11 bases between. The CDR3 extends over 15 amino acids. The CDR3 nucleotides read TGCGCCAGCAGCTTGCTTGCCGGGGGTAATTCACCCCTCCACTTT. The encoded protein is CASSLLAGGNSPLHF.

The CDR3 loop is CASSPGTGLREQYF. CDR3 sequence (DNA): TGTGCCAGCAGCCCCGGGACAGGCCTCCGCGAGCAGTACTTC. The gene calls are TRBV2 and TRBJ2-7; 8 nucleotides agree with TRBD1. V shed 6 bases and J 6 bases; nucleotides not matched to a gene: 10. This CDR3 has 14 residues. From germline, CDR1 is SNHLY and CDR2 FYNNEI.

The chain is built from TRBV4-2 and TRBJ2-2; tentative D call: TRBD1 (8 bases). This CDR3 region has 16 residues. V was cut by 2 bases and J by 3 bases, with 13 bases left in between. Germline V CDR1 and CDR2: LGHNA, YNFKEQ. The CDR3 DNA reads TGTGCCAGCAGCCAACTCACAGGGGGGGACACCGGGGAGCTGTTTTTT. This encodes CASSQLTGGDTGELFF.

This chain uses TRBV4-1 with TRBJ2-5; 8 bases fit TRBD2. Per the germline V gene, CDR1 is MGHRA and CDR2 is YSYEKL. The J segment lost 5 bases and the V segment lost 6 bases, leaving 17 bases of the junction unmatched. The CDR3 totals 17 residues. This CDR3 is CASSPRNSGIGWETQYF. The CDR3 coding sequence is TGCGCCAGCAGTCCCCGGAATAGCGGGATTGGGTGGGAGACCCAGTACTTC.

V gene TRBV7-9 combines with J gene TRBJ2-2; 14 bases agree with TRBD2. V gave up 6 bases and J gave up 7 bases; unmatched junction bases: 13. Germline CDR1 is SEHNR and CDR2 is FQNEAQ (reference sequence). The length of the CDR3 is 18 residues. The CDR3 sequence is CASRWRLAGGPKDGELFF. CDR3 DNA sequence: TGTGCCAGCAGGTGGAGACTAGCGGGAGGGCCTAAGGACGGGGAGCTGTTTTTT. Full variable domain (remainder filled in from reference TRBV7-9 and TRBJ2-2): DTGVSQNPRHKITKRGQNVTFRCDPISEHNRLYWYRQTLGQGPEFLTYFQNEAQLEKSRLLSDRFSAERPKGSFSTLEIQRTEQGDSAMYLCASRWRLAGGPKDGELFFGEGSRLTVL.

Remarks on this clone: Likely a read error: the CDR3 ends without its conserved phenylalanine or tryptophan. The chain links TRBV6-6 to TRBJ2-7; no clear D. Trimming took 6 bases from V and 3 from J, leaving 12 bases between them. The CDR3 runs 13 residues. CDR1 is MNHNY, CDR2 SVGAGI, per germline (reference sequence). The CDR3 spells CASSAGAVYEQYL. Here the CDR3 DNA reads TGTGCCAGCAGCGCCGGAGCCGTCTACGAGCAGTACCTC.

The rearrangement links TRBV6-1 to TRBJ2-7, with 13 bases identical to TRBD2. Looked up from germline, CDR1 is MNHNS and CDR2 is SASEGT. The J segment lost 3 bases and the V segment lost 2 bases, leaving 1 base of the junction unmatched. The CDR3 totals 15 residues. The CDR3 protein is CASSERTSGSYEQYF. CDR3 nucleotide sequence: TGTGCCAGCAGTGAAAGGACTAGCGGGAGCTACGAGCAGTACTTC.

The J gene is TRBJ1-2, the V gene TRBV18, with 9 bases lining up with TRBD1. This CDR3 is built from 16 residues. V was clipped by 0 bases and J by 4 bases; unmatched bases: 6. In germline, CDR1 is KGHSH, CDR2 LQKENI. DNA of the CDR3: TGTGCCAGCTCACCACCGTACAGGGGGCTAAGCTATGGCTACACCTTC. It translates to CASSPPYRGLSYGYTF.

This chain joins TRBV9 and TRBJ2-5; 8 nucleotides match TRBD1. With V trimmed by 0 bases and J by 3 bases, 4 bases remained unmatched. The CDR3 sequence is 15 residues long. Germline values: CDR1 SGDLS, CDR2 YYNGEE. CDR3 sequence (DNA): TGTGCCAGCAGCGTAGGGACAGGGAAGGAAGAGACCCAGTACTTC. Its translation is CASSVGTGKEETQYF.

The rearrangement links TRBV7-9 to TRBJ2-3, with D maybe TRBD2 (5 bases). The CDR3 sequence is 14 residues long. The V gene lost 4 bases and the J gene lost 9 bases, with 17 bases spanning the gap. CDR1 and CDR2 from the germline V gene are SEHNR and FQNEAQ (reference sequence). The CDR3 reads CASSSDFLAPTQYF. DNA of the CDR3: TGTGCCAGCAGCTCGGACTTCCTGGCCCCCACGCAGTATTTT.

This clone has only one observation. This chain joins TRBV7-8 and TRBJ1-5; D not resolved. The CDR3 is 16 amino acids. V was trimmed by 5 bases and J by 8 bases, leaving 22 bases between them. The V gene's germline CDR1 is SGHVS and CDR2 FQNEAQ. CDR3 bases: TGTGCCAGCAGCCTTAGGACTCCGCGGCAGCCGGAGCCCCAGCATTTT. As protein: CASSLRTPRQPEPQHF.

V is TRBV6-1 and J is TRBJ2-7; D remains ambiguous. Germline CDR1 reads MNHNS; CDR2 reads SASEGT. The CDR3 covers 13 residues. V lost 3 bases and J lost 2, with 8 bases in between. CDR3 sequence: CASSDILPYEQYF. The CDR3, as DNA: TGTGCCAGCAGTGATATCCTCCCCTACGAGCAGTACTTC.

V usage is TRBV2 and J usage is TRBJ2-3, with D uncertain. Germline V CDR1 and CDR2: SNHLY, FYNNEI. The CDR3 is made up of 13 amino acids. V lost 6 bases and J lost 4, with 11 bases in between. In DNA, the CDR3 is TGTGCCAGCAGAAAAGGAGATGCAGATACGCAGTATTTT. Translated: CASRKGDADTQYF.

V usage is TRBV30 and J usage is TRBJ2-3; the match to TRBD2 covers 8 bases. V lost 5 bases, J lost 3 bases, and 10 bases stayed unmatched. This CDR3 contains 15 residues. Germline V gene sequence: CDR1 GTSNPN, CDR2 SVGIG (reference sequence). DNA of the CDR3: TGTGCCTGGTCCGCCGGGAGGGTAAGGACAGATACGCAGTATTTT. Its protein is CAWSAGRVRTDTQYF.

V gene TRBV7-2 combines with J gene TRBJ1-4, with no clear D. This CDR3 region has 16 residues. Germline V CDR1 and CDR2: SGHTA, FQGNSA. Trimming left V 5 bases short and J 1 base short, with 14 bases between. The CDR3 protein is CASSPSFSLTNEKLFF. CDR3 DNA sequence: TGTGCCAGCAGCCCCTCGTTTAGTCTAACTAATGAAAAACTGTTTTTT.

V and J are TRBV10-3 and TRBJ2-5; D unclear. The V and J ends lost 0 bases and 0 bases respectively, with 11 bases between them. CDR1 and CDR2 from the germline V gene are ENHRY and SYGVKD. This CDR3 is 16 amino acids long. The CDR3 sequence is CAISESPLLDQETQYF. DNA of the CDR3: TGTGCCATCAGTGAGTCGCCGCTTTTAGACCAAGAGACCCAGTACTTC.

The chain uses TRBV30 and TRBJ2-7; a possible D gene is TRBD2 (6 bases). The CDR3 totals 10 residues. CDR1 is GTSNPN and CDR2 is SVGIG in the germline V gene (reference sequence). Trimming pared 8 bases from V and 4 bases from J, leaving 9 bases between. The CDR3 loop reads CAGGMYEQYF. The CDR3 bases are TGTGCCGGGGGGATGTACGAGCAGTACTTC. Filled out from reference TRBV30 and TRBJ2-7, the complete variable domain reads SQTIHQWPATLVQPVGSPLSLECTVEGTSNPNLYWYRQAAGRGLQLLFYSVGIGQISSEVPQNLSASRPQDRQFILSSKKLLLSDSGFYLCAGGMYEQYFGPGTRLTVT.

The rearrangement links TRBV5-4 to TRBJ2-2, with a tentative D call TRBD2 (7 bases). CDR1 and CDR2 from the germline V gene are SGHNT and YYREEE (reference sequence). V was shortened by 2 bases and J by 3 bases, with 8 bases between the two germline ends. This CDR3 is built from 14 residues. Here the CDR3 reads CASSLGGDTGELFF. The CDR3, as DNA: TGTGCCAGCAGCTTAGGGGGGGACACCGGGGAGCTGTTTTTT.

This chain links TRBV5-1 with TRBJ1-3; 7 bases fit TRBD1. Per the germline V gene, CDR1 is SGHRS and CDR2 is YFSETQ. Trimming cost V 4 bases and J 8 bases; bases outside gene matches: 9. The CDR3 consists of 14 residues. Written as DNA, the CDR3 is TGCGCCAGCAGCCTCCGGGGACAGCAAGACACCATATATTTT. It yields the protein CASSLRGQQDTIYF.

The CDR3 DNA reads as TGTGCCAGCACCACGGGACAGGGGGCGAGGGAGCAGTACTTC. Translated: CASTTGQGAREQYF. The V gene is TRBV2, the J gene TRBJ2-7, with 12 bases identical to TRBD1. Germline V gene lookup returns CDR1 SNHLY and CDR2 FYNNEI. With 7 bases clipped from V and 7 bases from J, the junction kept 8 bases outside the gene matches. The CDR3 length is 14 residues.

V usage is TRBV18 and J usage is TRBJ2-1; 7 nucleotides align to TRBD1. The ends lost 1 base at V and 2 bases at J; junction bases unmatched: 2. CDR1 is KGHSH and CDR2 is LQKENI in the germline V gene. This CDR3 has 15 amino acids. CDR3 region: CASSPHDRAYNEQFF. CDR3 bases: TGTGCCAGCTCACCACACGACAGGGCCTACAATGAGCAGTTCTTC.

CDR3 loop: CASSSGRDRTGNTIYF. CDR3 nucleotides: TGCGCCAGCAGTAGTGGGCGGGATAGGACGGGGAACACCATATATTTT. J is TRBJ1-3 and V is TRBV5-1; D call uncertain. The V and J ends lost 5 bases and 7 bases respectively, with 22 bases between them. This CDR3 region has 16 residues. The germline V gene has CDR1 SGHRS and CDR2 YFSETQ.